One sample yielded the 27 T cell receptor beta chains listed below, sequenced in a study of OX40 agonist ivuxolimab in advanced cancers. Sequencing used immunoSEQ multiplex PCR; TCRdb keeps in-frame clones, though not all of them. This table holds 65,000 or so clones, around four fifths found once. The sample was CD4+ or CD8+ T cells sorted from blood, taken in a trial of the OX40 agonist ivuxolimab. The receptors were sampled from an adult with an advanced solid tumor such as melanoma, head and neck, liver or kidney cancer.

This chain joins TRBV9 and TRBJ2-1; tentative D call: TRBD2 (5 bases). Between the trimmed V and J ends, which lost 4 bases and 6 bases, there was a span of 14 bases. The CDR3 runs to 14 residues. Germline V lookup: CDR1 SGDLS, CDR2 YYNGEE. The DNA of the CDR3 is TGTGCCAGCAGCCCCGTAGCGCTTTCCAATGAGCAGTTCTTC. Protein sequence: CASSPVALSNEQFF.

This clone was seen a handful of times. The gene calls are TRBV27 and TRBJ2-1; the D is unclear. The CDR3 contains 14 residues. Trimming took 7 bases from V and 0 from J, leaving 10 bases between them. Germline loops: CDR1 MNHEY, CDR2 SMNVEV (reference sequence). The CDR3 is CASKGYFSYNEQFF. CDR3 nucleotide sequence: TGTGCCAGCAAAGGGTATTTCTCCTACAATGAGCAGTTCTTC.

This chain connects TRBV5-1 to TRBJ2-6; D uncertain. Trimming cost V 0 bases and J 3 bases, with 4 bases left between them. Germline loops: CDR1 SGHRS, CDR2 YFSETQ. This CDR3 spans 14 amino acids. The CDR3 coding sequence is TGCGCCAGCAGCTTGGGAGGTGGGGCCAACGTCCTGACTTTC. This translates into CASSLGGGANVLTF. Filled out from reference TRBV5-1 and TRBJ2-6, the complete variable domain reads KAGVTQTPRYLIKTRGQQVTLSCSPISGHRSVSWYQQTPGQGLQFLFEYFSETQRNKGNFPGRFSGRQFSNSRSEMNVSTLELGDSALYLCASSLGGGANVLTFGAGSRLTVL.

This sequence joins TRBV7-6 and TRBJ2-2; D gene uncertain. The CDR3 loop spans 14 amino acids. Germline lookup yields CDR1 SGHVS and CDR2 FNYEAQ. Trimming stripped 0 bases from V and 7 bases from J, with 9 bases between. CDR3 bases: TGTGCCAGCAGCTTAGCTGGCTCCGGCGGGGAGCTGTTTTTT. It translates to CASSLAGSGGELFF.

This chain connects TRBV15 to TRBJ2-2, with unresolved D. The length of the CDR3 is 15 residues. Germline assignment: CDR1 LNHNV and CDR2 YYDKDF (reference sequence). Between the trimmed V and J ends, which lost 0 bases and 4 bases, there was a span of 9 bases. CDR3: CATSRDRVVTGELFF. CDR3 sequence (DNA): TGTGCCACCAGCAGAGATCGGGTTGTCACCGGGGAGCTGTTTTTT.

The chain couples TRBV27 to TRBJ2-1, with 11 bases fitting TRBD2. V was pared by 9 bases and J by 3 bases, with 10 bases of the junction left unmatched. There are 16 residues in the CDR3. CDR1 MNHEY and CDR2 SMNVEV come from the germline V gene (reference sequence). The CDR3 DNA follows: TGTGCCAGTCTATACTCCGGGACTAGCGGCTACAATGAGCAGTTCTTC. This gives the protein CASLYSGTSGYNEQFF.

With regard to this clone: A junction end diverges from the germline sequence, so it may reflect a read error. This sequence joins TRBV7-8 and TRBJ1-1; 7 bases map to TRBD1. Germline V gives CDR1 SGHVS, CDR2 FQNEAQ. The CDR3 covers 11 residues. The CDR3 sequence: CASSLLGQPLF. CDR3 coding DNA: TGTGCCAGCAGCTTGCTGGGACAGCCTCTCTTT.

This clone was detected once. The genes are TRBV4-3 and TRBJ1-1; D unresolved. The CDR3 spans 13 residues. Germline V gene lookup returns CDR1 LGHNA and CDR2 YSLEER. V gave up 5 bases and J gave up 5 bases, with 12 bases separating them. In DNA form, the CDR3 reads TGCGCCAGCAGCGTAGGGCCCTTGACTGAAGCTTTCTTT. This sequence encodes CASSVGPLTEAFF.

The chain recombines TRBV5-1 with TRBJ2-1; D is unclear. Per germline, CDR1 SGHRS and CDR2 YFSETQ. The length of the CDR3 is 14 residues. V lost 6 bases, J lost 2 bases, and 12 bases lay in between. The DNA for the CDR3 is TGCGCCAGCATGAGATATCTCACCTACAATGAGCAGTTCTTC. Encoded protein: CASMRYLTYNEQFF.

CDR3 DNA sequence: TGTGCCAGCGGGGGAGAACAGGGGTACACCGGGGAGCTGTTTTTT. Its protein is CASGGEQGYTGELFF. The J gene is TRBJ2-2, the V gene TRBV28; TRBD1 matches at 7 bases. J gave up 3 bases and V 8 bases, and 9 bases lay outside the gene matches. Germline V gives CDR1 MDHEN, CDR2 SYDVKM. The CDR3 is 15 residues long.

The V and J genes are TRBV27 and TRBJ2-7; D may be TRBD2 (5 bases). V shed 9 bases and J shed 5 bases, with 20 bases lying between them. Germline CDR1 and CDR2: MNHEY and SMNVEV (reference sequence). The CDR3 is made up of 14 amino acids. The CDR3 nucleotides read TGTGCCAGTAGGACGTGGGAGAGGATAAACGAGCAGTACTTC. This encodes CASRTWERINEQYF.

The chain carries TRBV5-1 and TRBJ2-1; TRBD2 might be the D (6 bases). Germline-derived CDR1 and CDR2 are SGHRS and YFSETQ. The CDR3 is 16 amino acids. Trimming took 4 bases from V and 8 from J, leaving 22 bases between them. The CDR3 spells CASSPIHLTSLDEQFF. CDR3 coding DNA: TGCGCCAGCAGCCCTATACACCTGACTAGTCTCGATGAGCAGTTCTTC.

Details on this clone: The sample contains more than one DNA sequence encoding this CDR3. CDR3 amino acids: CASSLEEKLFF. The CDR3 region has the DNA TGTGCCAGCAGCTTAGAGGAAAAACTGTTTTTT. The chain is built from TRBV11-2 and TRBJ1-4; D call uncertain. Trimming shortened V by 0 bases and J by 8 bases, and 1 base separated the two germline ends. Germline lookup yields CDR1 SGHAT and CDR2 FQNNGV. The CDR3 contains 11 residues.

CDR3 DNA sequence: TGTGCCAGCAGTCTAACGAATCCTTCCGGGACACTTTACTCTGGAAACACCATATATTTT. It is translated as CASSLTNPSGTLYSGNTIYF. The rearrangement links TRBV28 to TRBJ1-3, with TRBD1 as a possible D gene (6 bases). Per the germline V gene, CDR1 is MDHEN and CDR2 is SYDVKM. This CDR3 spans 20 amino acids. V lost 5 bases and J 0 bases, leaving 26 bases between the germline ends. Complete variable domain (other parts from reference TRBV28 and TRBJ1-3): DVKVTQSSRYLVKRTGEKVFLECVQDMDHENMFWYRQDPGLGLRLIYFSYDVKMKEKGDIPEGYSVSREKKERFSLILESASTNQTSMYLCASSLTNPSGTLYSGNTIYFGEGSWLTVV.

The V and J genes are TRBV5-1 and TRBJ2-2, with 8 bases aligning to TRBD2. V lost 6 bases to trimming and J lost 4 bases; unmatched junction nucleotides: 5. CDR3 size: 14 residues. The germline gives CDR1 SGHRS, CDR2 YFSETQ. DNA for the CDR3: TGCGCCAGCAACCCGGGGGGGGCCACCGGGGAGCTGTTTTTT. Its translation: CASNPGGATGELFF. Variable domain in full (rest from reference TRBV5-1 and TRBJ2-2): KAGVTQTPRYLIKTRGQQVTLSCSPISGHRSVSWYQQTPGQGLQFLFEYFSETQRNKGNFPGRFSGRQFSNSRSEMNVSTLELGDSALYLCASNPGGATGELFFGEGSRLTVL.

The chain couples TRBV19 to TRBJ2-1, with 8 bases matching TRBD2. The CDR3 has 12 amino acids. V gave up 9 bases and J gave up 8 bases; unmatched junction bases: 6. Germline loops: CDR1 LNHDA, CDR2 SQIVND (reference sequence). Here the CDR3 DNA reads TGTGCCAGCGGTCCGGGAGGGGATGAGCAGTTCTTC. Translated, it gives CASGPGGDEQFF.

This chain's CDR3 is CASSLGEGEKLFF. CDR3 in DNA: TGTGCCAGCAGCTTAGGGGAAGGTGAAAAACTGTTTTTT. V usage is TRBV11-3 and J usage is TRBJ1-4; no definite D call. Germline values: CDR1 SGHNT, CDR2 YENEEA. Trimming took off 1 base at V and 7 bases at J, with 7 bases between the two ends. CDR3 length: 13 residues.

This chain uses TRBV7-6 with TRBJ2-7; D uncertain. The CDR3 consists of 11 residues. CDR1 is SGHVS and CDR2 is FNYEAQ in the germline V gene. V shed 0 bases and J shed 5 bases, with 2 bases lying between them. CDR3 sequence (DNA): TGTGCCAGCAGCTTAGCACACGAGCAGTACTTC. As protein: CASSLAHEQYF.

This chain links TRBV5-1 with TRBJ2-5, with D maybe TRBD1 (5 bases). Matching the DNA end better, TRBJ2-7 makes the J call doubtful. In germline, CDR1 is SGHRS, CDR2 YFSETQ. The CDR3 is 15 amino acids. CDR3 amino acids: CASSLVPGFSYEQYF. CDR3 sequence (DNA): TGCGCCAGCAGCTTGGTTCCAGGGTTCTCCTACGAGCAGTACTTC.

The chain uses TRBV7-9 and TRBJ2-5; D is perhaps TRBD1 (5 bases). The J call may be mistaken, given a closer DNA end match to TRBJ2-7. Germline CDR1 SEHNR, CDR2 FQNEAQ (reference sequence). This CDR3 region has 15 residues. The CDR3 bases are TGTGCCAGCAGCTTATTGACAGATCCCTCCTACGAGCAGTACTTC. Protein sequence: CASSLLTDPSYEQYF.

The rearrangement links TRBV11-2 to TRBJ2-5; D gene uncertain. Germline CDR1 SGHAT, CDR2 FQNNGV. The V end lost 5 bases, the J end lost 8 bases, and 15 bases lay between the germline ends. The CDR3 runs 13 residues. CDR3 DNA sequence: TGTGCCAGCAGCCGGAGAGCCCAAGGAACCCAGTACTTC. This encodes CASSRRAQGTQYF.

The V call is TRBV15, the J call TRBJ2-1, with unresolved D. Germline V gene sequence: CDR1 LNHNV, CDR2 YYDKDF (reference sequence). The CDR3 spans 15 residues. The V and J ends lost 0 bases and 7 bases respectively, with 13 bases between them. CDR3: CATSRDLSLTNEQFF. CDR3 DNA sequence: TGTGCCACCAGCAGAGACTTGAGCTTAACAAATGAGCAGTTCTTC.

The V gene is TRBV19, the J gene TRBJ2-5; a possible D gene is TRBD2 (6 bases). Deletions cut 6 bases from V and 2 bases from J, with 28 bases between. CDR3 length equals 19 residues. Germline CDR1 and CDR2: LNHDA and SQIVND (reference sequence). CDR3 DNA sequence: TGTGCCAGTAGAATCAATGCGGCGGGACCTCTAAGCCCGCAAGAGACCCAGTACTTC. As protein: CASRINAAGPLSPQETQYF. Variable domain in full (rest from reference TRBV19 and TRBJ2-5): DGGITQSPKYLFRKEGQNVTLSCEQNLNHDAMYWYRQDPGQGLRLIYYSQIVNDFQKGDIAEGYSVSREKKESFPLTVTSAQKNPTAFYLCASRINAAGPLSPQETQYFGPGTRLLVL.

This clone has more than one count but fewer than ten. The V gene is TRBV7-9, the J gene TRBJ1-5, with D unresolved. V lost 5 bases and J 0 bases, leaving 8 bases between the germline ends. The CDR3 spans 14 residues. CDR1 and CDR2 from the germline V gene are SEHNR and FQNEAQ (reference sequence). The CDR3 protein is CASSLDGSNQPQHF. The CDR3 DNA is TGTGCCAGCAGCCTGGACGGTAGCAATCAGCCCCAGCATTTT.

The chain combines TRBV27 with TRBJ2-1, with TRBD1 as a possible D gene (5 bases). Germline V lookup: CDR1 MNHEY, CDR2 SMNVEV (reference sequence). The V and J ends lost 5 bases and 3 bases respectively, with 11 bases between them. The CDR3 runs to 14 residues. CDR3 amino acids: CASSKGALYNEQFF. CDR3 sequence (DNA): TGTGCCAGCAGTAAAGGGGCCCTCTACAATGAGCAGTTCTTC.

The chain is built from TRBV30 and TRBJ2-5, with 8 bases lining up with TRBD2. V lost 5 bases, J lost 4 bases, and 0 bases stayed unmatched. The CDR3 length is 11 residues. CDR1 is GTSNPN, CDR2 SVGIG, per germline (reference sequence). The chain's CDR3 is CAWGLAETQYF. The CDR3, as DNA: TGTGCCTGGGGACTAGCAGAGACCCAGTACTTC.

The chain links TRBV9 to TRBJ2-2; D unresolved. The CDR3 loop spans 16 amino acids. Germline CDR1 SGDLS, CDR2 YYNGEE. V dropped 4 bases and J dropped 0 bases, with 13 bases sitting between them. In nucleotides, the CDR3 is TGTGCCAGCAGCCCCCCGGGCCTAGCGAACACCGGGGAGCTGTTTTTT. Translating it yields CASSPPGLANTGELFF.